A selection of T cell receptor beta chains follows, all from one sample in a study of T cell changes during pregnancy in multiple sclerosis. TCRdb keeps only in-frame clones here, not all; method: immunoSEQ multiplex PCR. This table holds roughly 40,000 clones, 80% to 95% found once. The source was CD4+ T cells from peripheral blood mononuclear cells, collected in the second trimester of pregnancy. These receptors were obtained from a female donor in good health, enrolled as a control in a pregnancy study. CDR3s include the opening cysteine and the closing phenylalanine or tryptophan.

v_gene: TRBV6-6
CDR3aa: CASNLRQGLSGNTIYF

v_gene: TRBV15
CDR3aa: CATSRDLGQSYEQYF

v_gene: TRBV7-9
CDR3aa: CASSGGTGGDYNSPLHF

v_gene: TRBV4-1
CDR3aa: CASSQDRQGTSPTNEKLFF

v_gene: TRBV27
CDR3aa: CASSLLQVGQPQHF

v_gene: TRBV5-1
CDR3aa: CASSRPGSYEQYF

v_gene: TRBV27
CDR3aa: CASSDGTGVPSYEQYF

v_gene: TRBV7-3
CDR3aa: CASSPGLFYEQYF

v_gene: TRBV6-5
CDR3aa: CASRRSVFPGELFF

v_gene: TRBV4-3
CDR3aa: CASSQGWASGSYEQYF

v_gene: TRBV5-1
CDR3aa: CASSIQGLVNTEAFF

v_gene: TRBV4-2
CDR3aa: CASSQEGPYGYTF

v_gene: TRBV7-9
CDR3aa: CASSLGYLNEQFF

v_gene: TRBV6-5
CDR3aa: CASRWGLAGTGELFF

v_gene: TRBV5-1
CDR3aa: CASSPGGVGETQYF

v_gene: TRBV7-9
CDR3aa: CASSFTAYEQYF

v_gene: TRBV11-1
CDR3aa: CASSQGGRRELFF

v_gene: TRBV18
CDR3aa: CASSPGQGNSPLHF

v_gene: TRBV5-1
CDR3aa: CASSLAPGLGETQYF

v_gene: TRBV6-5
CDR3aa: CASSYSSGAGTQYF

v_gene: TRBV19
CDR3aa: CASSDSYGGYTF

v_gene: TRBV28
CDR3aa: CASSLSGGRALEQYF

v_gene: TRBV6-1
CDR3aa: CASSQGGEFGEQYF

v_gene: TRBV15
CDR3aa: CATSRDILAGADTQYF

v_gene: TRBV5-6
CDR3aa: CASSLGEYSDTEVFF

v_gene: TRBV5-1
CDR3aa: CASSLAGGAYKGETQYF

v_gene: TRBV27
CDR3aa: CASGFRDPRGNQPQHF

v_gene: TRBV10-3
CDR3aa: CAISLTGQLLAGATDTQYF

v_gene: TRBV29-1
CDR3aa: CSVTLGGAGANTEAFF

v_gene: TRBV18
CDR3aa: CASSPGTGNTYEQYF

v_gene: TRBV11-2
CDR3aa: CASSRQGSSYEQYF

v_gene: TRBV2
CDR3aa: CASSATSRGEQFF

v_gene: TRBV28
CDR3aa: CASSFSHGTSGPQYF

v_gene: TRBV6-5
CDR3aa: CASSPYRGADTQYF

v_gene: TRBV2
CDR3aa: CASRTSYDEQFF

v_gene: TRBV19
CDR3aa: CASSPQGFHSKNIQYF

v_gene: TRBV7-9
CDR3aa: CASSSQGSYEQYF

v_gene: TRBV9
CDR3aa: CASGGTSGEETQYF

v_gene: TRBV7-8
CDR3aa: CASSLGSPGDTQYF

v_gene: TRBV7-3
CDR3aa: CASSLDGASYEQYF

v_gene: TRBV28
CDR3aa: CASSQWTASNQPQHF

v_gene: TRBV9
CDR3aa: CASSVAGQGNGYTF

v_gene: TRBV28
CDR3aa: CASSLLQGYEQYF

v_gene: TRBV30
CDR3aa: CAWNLGTSGPQETQYF

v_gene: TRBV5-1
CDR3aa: CASSLSIDQPQHF

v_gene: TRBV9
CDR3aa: CASSRRGGTNTGELFF

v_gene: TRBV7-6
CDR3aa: CASRRTENTEAFF